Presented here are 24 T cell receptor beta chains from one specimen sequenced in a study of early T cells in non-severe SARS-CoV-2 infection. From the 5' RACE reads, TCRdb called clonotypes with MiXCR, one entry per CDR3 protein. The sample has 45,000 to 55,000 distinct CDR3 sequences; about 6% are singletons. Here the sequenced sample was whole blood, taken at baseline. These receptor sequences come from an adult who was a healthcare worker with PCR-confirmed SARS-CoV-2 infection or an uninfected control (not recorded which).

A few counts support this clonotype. The CDR3 sequence: CASSWDRVYEQYF. CDR3 nucleotides: TGTGCCAGCAGCTGGGACAGGGTCTACGAGCAGTACTTC. This chain connects TRBV6-6 to TRBJ2-7, with 9 bases aligning to TRBD1. The germline V gene encodes CDR1 MNHNY and CDR2 SVGAGI (reference sequence). CDR3 length equals 13 residues. V was pared by 6 bases and J by 3 bases, with 3 bases of the junction left unmatched.

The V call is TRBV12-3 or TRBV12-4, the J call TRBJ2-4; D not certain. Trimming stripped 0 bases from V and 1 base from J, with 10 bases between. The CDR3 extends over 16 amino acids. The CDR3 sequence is CASSLAVLGAKNIQYF. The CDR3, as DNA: TGTGCCAGCAGTTTAGCGGTACTTGGGGCCAAAAACATTCAGTACTTC.

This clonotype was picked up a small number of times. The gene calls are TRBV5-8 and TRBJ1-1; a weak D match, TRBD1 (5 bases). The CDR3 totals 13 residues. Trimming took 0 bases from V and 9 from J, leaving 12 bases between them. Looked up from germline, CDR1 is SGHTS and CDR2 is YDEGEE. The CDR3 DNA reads TGTGCCAGCAGCTTGGCAGGGCTACCCCAAGCTTTCTTT. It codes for CASSLAGLPQAFF.

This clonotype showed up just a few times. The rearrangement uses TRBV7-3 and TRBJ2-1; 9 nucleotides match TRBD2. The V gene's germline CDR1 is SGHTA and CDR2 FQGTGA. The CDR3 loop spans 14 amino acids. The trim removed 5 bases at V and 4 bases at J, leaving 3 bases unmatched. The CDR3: CASSSGGIYNEQFF. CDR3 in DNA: TGTGCCAGCAGCAGCGGGGGGATTTACAATGAGCAGTTCTTC.

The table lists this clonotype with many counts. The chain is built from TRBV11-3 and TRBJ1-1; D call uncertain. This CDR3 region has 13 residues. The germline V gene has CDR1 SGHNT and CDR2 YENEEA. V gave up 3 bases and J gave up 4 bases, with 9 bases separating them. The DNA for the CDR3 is TGTGCCAGCAGCTTGCCGGCGGCCACTGAAGCTTTCTTT. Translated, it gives CASSLPAATEAFF.

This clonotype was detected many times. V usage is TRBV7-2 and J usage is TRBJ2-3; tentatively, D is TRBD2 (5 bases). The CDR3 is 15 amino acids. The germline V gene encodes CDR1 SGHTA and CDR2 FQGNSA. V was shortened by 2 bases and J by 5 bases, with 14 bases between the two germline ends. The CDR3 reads CASSLIVTSQDTQYF. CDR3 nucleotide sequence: TGTGCCAGCAGCTTAATAGTTACTAGTCAAGATACGCAGTATTTT.

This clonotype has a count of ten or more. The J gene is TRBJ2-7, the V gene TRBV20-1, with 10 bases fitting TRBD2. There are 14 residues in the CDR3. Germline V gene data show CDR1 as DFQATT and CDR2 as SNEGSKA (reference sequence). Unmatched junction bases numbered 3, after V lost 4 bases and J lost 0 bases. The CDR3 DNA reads TGCAGTGCTACCGGGACTAGCGCCTCCTACGAGCAGTACTTC. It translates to CSATGTSASYEQYF.

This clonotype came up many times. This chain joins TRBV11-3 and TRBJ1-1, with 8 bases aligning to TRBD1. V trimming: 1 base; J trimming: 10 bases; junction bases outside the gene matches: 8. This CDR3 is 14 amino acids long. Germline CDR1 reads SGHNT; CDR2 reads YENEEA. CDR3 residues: CASSLVRGQEGAFF. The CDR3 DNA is TGTGCCAGCAGCTTAGTGAGGGGACAGGAGGGAGCTTTCTTT.

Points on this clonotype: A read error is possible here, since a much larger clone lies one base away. The CDR3 here is CVSSAGSTDTQYF. In DNA form, the CDR3 reads TGCGTCAGCAGTGCGGGTAGCACAGATACGCAGTATTTT. V is TRBV5-1 and J is TRBJ2-3, with a possible D match to TRBD2 (5 bases). This CDR3 is 13 amino acids long. Germline-derived CDR1 and CDR2 are SGHRS and YFSETQ. Together with reference TRBV5-1 and TRBJ2-3, the CDR3 gives the full variable domain: KAGVTQTPRYLIKTRGQQVTLSCSPISGHRSVSWYQQTPGQGLQFLFEYFSETQRNKGNFPGRFSGRQFSNSRSEMNVSTLELGDSALYLCVSSAGSTDTQYFGPGTRLTVL.

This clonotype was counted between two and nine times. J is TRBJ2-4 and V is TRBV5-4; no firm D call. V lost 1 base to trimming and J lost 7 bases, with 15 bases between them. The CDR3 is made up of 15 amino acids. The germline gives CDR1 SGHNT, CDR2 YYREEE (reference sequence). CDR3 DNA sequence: TGTGCCAGCAGCTTGCAGTCCGCCGGTACTAACATTCAGTACTTC. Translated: CASSLQSAGTNIQYF.

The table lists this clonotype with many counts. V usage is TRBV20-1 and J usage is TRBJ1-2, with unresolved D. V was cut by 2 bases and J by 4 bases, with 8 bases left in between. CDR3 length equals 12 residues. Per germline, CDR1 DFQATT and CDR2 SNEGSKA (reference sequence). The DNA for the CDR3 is TGCAGTGCTAGACAAAAGGTCTATGGCTACACCTTC. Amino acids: CSARQKVYGYTF.

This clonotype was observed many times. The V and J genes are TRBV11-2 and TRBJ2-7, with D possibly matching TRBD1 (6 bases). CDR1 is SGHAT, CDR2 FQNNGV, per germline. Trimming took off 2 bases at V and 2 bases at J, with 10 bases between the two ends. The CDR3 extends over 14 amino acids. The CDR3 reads CASSLIGQTYEQYF. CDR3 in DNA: TGTGCCAGCAGCTTAATCGGACAGACCTACGAGCAGTACTTC.

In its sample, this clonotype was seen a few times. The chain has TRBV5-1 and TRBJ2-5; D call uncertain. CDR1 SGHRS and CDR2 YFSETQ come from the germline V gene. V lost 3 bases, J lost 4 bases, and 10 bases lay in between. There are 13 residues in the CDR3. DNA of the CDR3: TGCGCCAGCAGCTCGTCACCGGGAGAGACCCAGTACTTC. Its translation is CASSSSPGETQYF. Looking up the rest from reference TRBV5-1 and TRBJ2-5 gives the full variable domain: KAGVTQTPRYLIKTRGQQVTLSCSPISGHRSVSWYQQTPGQGLQFLFEYFSETQRNKGNFPGRFSGRQFSNSRSEMNVSTLELGDSALYLCASSSSPGETQYFGPGTRLLVL.

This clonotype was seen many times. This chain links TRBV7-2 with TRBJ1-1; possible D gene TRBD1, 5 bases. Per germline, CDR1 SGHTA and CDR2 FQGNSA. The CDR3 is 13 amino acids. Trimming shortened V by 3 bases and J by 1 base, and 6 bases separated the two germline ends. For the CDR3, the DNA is TGTGCCAGCAGCTTTACAGGGAACACTGAAGCTTTCTTT. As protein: CASSFTGNTEAFF. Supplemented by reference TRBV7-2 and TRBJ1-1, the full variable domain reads GAGVSQSPSNKVTEKGKDVELRCDPISGHTALYWYRQSLGQGLEFLIYFQGNSAPDKSGLPSDRFSAERTGGSVSTLTIQRTQQEDSAVYLCASSFTGNTEAFFGQGTRLTVV.

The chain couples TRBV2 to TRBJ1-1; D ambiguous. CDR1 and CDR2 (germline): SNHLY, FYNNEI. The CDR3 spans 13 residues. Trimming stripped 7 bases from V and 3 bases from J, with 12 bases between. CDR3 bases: TGTGCCAGCATTAAGGACGGACACACTGAAGCTTTCTTT. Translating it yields CASIKDGHTEAFF.

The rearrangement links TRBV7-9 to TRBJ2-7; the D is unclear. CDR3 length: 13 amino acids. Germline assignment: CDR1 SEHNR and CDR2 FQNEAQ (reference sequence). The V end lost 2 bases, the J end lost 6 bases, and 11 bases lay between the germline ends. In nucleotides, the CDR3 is TGTGCCAGCAGCTTAATGGGGTTGGGCGAGCAGTACTTC. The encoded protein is CASSLMGLGEQYF. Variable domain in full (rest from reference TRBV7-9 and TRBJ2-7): DTGVSQNPRHKITKRGQNVTFRCDPISEHNRLYWYRQTLGQGPEFLTYFQNEAQLEKSRLLSDRFSAERPKGSFSTLEIQRTEQGDSAMYLCASSLMGLGEQYFGPGTRLTVT.

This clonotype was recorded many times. As DNA, the CDR3 is TGTGCCATCAGTGAGCGGGCTGGGGCCTTGAATTCACCCCTCCACTTT. Residues: CAISERAGALNSPLHF. This chain joins TRBV10-3 and TRBJ1-6, with D perhaps TRBD1 (5 bases). This CDR3 is built from 16 residues. V was clipped by 2 bases and J by 7 bases, with 15 bases between them. The germline CDR1 and CDR2 sequences are ENHRY and SYGVKD.

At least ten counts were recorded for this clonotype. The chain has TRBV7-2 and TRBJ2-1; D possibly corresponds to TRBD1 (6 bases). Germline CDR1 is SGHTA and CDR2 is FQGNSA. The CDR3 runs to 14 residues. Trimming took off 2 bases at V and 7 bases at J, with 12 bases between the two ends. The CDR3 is CASSLSRGRNEQFF. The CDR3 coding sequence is TGTGCCAGCAGCTTATCCAGGGGTCGGAATGAGCAGTTCTTC. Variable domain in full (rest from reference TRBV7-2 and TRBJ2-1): GAGVSQSPSNKVTEKGKDVELRCDPISGHTALYWYRQSLGQGLEFLIYFQGNSAPDKSGLPSDRFSAERTGGSVSTLTIQRTQQEDSAVYLCASSLSRGRNEQFFGPGTRLTVL.

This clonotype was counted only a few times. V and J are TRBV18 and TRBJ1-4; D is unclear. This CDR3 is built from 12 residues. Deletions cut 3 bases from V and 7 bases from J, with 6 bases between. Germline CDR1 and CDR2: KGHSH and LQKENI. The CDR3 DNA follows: TGTGCCAGCTCACCCGGAGCTGAAAAACTGTTTTTT. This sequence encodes CASSPGAEKLFF. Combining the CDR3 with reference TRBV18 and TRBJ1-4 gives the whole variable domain NAGVMQNPRHLVRRRGQEARLRCSPMKGHSHVYWYRQLPEEGLKFMVYLQKENIIDESGMPKERFSAEFPKEGPSILRIQQVVRGDSAAYFCASSPGAEKLFFGSGTQLSVL.

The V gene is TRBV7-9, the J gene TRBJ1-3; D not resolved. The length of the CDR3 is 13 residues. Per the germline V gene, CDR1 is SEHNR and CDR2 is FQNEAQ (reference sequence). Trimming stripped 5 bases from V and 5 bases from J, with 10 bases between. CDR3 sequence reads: CASSPLDRNTIYF. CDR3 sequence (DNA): TGTGCCAGCAGCCCCTTGGACCGAAACACCATATATTTT.

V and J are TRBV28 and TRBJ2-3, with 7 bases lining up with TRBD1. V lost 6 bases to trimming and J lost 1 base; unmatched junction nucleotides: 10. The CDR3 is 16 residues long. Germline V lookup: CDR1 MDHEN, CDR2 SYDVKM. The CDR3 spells CASRPTRQGGTDTQYF. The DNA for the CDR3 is TGTGCCAGCAGGCCGACCCGACAGGGCGGCACAGATACGCAGTATTTT.

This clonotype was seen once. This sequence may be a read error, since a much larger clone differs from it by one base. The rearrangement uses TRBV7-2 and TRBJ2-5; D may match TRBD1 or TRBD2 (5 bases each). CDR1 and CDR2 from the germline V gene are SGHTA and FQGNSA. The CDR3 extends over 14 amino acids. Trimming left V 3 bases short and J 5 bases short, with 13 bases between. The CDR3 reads CASSLVGPGETQYF. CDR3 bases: TGTGCCAGCAGCTTGGTGGGGCCGGGGGAGACCCAGTACTTC.

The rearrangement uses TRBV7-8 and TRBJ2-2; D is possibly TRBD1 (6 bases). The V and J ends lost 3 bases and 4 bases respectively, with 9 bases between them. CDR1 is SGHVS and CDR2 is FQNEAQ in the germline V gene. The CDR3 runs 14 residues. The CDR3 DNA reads TGTGCCAGCAGCTTGAGGGGGTTCACCGGGGAGCTGTTTTTT. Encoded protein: CASSLRGFTGELFF. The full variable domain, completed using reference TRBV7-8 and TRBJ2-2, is GAGVSQSPRYKVAKRGQDVALRCDPISGHVSLFWYQQALGQGPEFLTYFQNEAQLDKSGLPSDRFFAERPEGSVSTLKIQRTQQEDSAVYLCASSLRGFTGELFFGEGSRLTVL.

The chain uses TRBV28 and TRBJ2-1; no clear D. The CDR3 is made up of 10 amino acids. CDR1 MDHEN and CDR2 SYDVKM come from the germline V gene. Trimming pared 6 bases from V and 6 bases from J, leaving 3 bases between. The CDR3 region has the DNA TGTGCCAGCAGCCTCAATGAGCAGTTCTTC. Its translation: CASSLNEQFF.